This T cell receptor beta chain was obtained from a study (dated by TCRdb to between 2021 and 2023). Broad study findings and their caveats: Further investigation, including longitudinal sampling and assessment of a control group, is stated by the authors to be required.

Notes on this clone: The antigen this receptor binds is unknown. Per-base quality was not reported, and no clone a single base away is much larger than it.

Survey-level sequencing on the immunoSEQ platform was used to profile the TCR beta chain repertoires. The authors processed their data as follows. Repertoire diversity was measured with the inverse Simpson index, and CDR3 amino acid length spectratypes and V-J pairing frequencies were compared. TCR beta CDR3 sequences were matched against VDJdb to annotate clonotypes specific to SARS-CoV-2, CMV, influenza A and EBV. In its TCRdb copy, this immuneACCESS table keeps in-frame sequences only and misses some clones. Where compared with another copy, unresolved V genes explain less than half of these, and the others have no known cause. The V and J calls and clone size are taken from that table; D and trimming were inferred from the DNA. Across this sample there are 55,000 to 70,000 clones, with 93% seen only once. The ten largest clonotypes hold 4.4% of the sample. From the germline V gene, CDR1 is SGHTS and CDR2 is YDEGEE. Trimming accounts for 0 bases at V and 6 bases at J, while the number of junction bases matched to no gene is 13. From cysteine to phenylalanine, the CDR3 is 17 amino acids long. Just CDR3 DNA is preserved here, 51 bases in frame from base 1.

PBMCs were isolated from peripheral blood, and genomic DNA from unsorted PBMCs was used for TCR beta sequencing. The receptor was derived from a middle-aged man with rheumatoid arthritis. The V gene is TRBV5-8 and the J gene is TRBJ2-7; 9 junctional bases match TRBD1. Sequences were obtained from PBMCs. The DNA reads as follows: TGTGCCAGCAGCTTGGAGGTTGGGACAGGGACAGTTGGCGAGCAGTACTTC. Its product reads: CASSLEVGTGTVGEQYF.